A single sample gave rise to the 19 T cell receptor beta chains below, sequenced in a study of shared clonotypes between healthy human individuals. Generated by immunoSEQ multiplex PCR, the TCRdb table keeps only in-frame clones and is missing some. This sample carries about 380,000 clones, about 96% of them seen once, and the ten largest clones take about 0.32%. What was sequenced was memory CD8+ T cells sorted from blood. Sample subset: CD45RO+ cells pooled with CCR7-negative TemRA cells. The receptor source for this set is a young man in good health.

The chain carries TRBV2 and TRBJ2-1; D possibly corresponds to TRBD1 (5 bases). V gave up 6 bases and J gave up 1 base, with 13 bases separating them. Per germline, CDR1 SNHLY and CDR2 FYNNEI. This CDR3 has 15 amino acids. CDR3 sequence (DNA): TGTGCCAGCAGCCTGCGTCGACAGTCCTACAATGAGCAGTTCTTC. It yields the protein CASSLRRQSYNEQFF.

V gene TRBV10-3 combines with J gene TRBJ2-1; TRBD1 aligns across 8 bases. The CDR3 runs 15 residues. Looked up from germline, CDR1 is ENHRY and CDR2 is SYGVKD. The V gene end was trimmed by 2 bases and the J gene end by 2 bases; junction bases not matched to a gene: 2. The DNA of the CDR3 is TGTGCCATCAGTGAGGCACAGGGGGCCTACAATGAGCAGTTCTTC. Translation gives CAISEAQGAYNEQFF.

The CDR3 here is CASSLDRDYEQYF. The CDR3 DNA follows: TGTGCCAGCAGCCTGGACAGGGACTACGAGCAGTACTTC. The rearrangement links TRBV5-4 to TRBJ2-7; 8 bases are shared with TRBD1. The germline V gene encodes CDR1 SGHNT and CDR2 YYREEE (reference sequence). The trim removed 4 bases at V and 3 bases at J, leaving 3 bases unmatched. The CDR3 covers 13 residues.

The rearrangement uses TRBV6-1 and TRBJ1-4; D call uncertain. Germline V CDR1 and CDR2: MNHNS, SASEGT. V was shortened by 4 bases and J by 6 bases, with 3 bases between the two germline ends. The CDR3 has 11 amino acids. In nucleotides, the CDR3 is TGTGCCAGCAGTGGTTATGAAAAACTGTTTTTT. This translates into CASSGYEKLFF.

This sequence joins TRBV30 and TRBJ1-2; 7 bases align to TRBD1. Germline V gives CDR1 GTSNPN, CDR2 SVGIG (reference sequence). The junction had 7 bases not matched to a gene; V was cut back by 2 bases and J by 4 bases. CDR3 length equals 14 residues. Here the CDR3 DNA reads TGTGCCTGGAGTCTCATGGGACAGCTCTATGGCTACACCTTC. Its translation: CAWSLMGQLYGYTF.

This chain uses TRBV6-5 with TRBJ1-3; 8 nucleotides match TRBD1. V was pared by 0 bases and J by 8 bases, with 6 bases of the junction left unmatched. The CDR3 is 15 residues long. The germline V gene has CDR1 MNHEY and CDR2 SVGAGI. This CDR3 reads CASSYSDTGGYTIYF. CDR3 DNA: TGTGCCAGCAGTTACTCGGATACAGGGGGATACACCATATATTTT.

CDR3 protein: CASNVGRNTEAFF. The CDR3 DNA is TGTGCCAGCAATGTGGGAAGGAACACTGAAGCTTTCTTT. The chain recombines TRBV28 with TRBJ1-1; D ambiguous. The CDR3 length is 13 residues. The ends were cut back, 7 bases at V and 1 base at J, with 10 bases in the middle. Germline CDR1 and CDR2: MDHEN and SYDVKM.

In DNA form, the CDR3 reads TGCAGTCCATCCACAGATACGCAGTATTTT. Encoded protein: CSPSTDTQYF. This rearrangement joins TRBV20-1 to TRBJ2-3; D is ambiguous. The CDR3 extends over 10 amino acids. Germline CDR1 is DFQATT and CDR2 is SNEGSKA (reference sequence). V gave up 8 bases and J gave up 2 bases, with 5 bases separating them.

The chain recombines TRBV4-1 with TRBJ2-1; D possibly matches TRBD1 or TRBD2 (7 bases each). This CDR3 comprises 17 residues. The germline CDR1 and CDR2 sequences are MGHRA and YSYEKL. V gave up 0 bases and J gave up 4 bases, with 16 bases separating them. The CDR3 loop reads CASSQDRGGNTYNEQFF. CDR3 DNA: TGCGCCAGCAGCCAAGACAGGGGGGGCAATACATACAATGAGCAGTTCTTC.

The V gene is TRBV19, the J gene TRBJ1-5; D is undetermined. CDR3 length: 15 residues. V gave up 0 bases and J gave up 5 bases, with 11 bases separating them. From germline, CDR1 is LNHDA and CDR2 SQIVND (reference sequence). In nucleotides, the CDR3 is TGTGCCAGTAGTATAGATACAGTTTGGGATCAGCCCCAGCATTTT. Amino acid sequence: CASSIDTVWDQPQHF.

The chain has TRBV30 and TRBJ2-2, with D perhaps matching TRBD1 (6 bases). The CDR3 runs to 12 residues. Trimming took off 3 bases at V and 6 bases at J, with 8 bases between the two ends. CDR1 and CDR2 from the germline V gene are GTSNPN and SVGIG (reference sequence). The CDR3 loop is CAWRTGPGELFF. The CDR3 DNA reads as TGTGCCTGGAGAACAGGGCCCGGGGAGCTGTTTTTT.

The V call is TRBV10-3, the J call TRBJ2-2, with a possible D match to TRBD1 (6 bases). V was pared by 2 bases and J by 4 bases, with 11 bases between. CDR3 length: 15 amino acids. Germline-derived CDR1 and CDR2 are ENHRY and SYGVKD. The CDR3 reads CAISEAGESTGELFF. The CDR3 nucleotides are TGTGCCATCAGTGAGGCAGGGGAGAGCACCGGGGAGCTGTTTTTT.

The J gene is TRBJ2-2, the V gene TRBV7-8, with TRBD2 matching over 13 bases. Germline CDR1 SGHVS, CDR2 FQNEAQ. The CDR3 has 20 amino acids. J lost 4 bases, V lost 4 bases, and 15 bases had no gene match. The CDR3 reads CASSSGSGTSGDWGTGELFF. CDR3 DNA: TGTGCCAGCAGCTCCGGATCCGGGACTAGCGGGGACTGGGGCACCGGGGAGCTGTTTTTT.

V and J are TRBV28 and TRBJ2-7, with 7 bases fitting TRBD1. J was trimmed by 3 bases and V by 6 bases; bases with no gene match: 14. The CDR3 is made up of 16 amino acids. In germline, CDR1 is MDHEN, CDR2 SYDVKM. In DNA, the CDR3 is TGTGCCAGCAGCCCTAATCGGGGCAGGGGGAACTACGAGCAGTACTTC. This gives the protein CASSPNRGRGNYEQYF.

The chain is built from TRBV7-9 and TRBJ2-5; no clear D gene. Deletions cut 5 bases from V and 4 bases from J, with 8 bases between. The CDR3 consists of 12 residues. Germline V lookup: CDR1 SEHNR, CDR2 FQNEAQ (reference sequence). CDR3 sequence (DNA): TGTGCCAGCAGCCCCTCGCGAGAGACCCAGTACTTC. As protein: CASSPSRETQYF. Full variable domain (missing parts from reference TRBV7-9 and TRBJ2-5): DTGVSQNPRHKITKRGQNVTFRCDPISEHNRLYWYRQTLGQGPEFLTYFQNEAQLEKSRLLSDRFSAERPKGSFSTLEIQRTEQGDSAMYLCASSPSRETQYFGPGTRLLVL.

This clone was observed once. The chain couples TRBV4-1 to TRBJ2-1; no reliable D call. There are 13 residues in the CDR3. Germline-derived CDR1 and CDR2 are MGHRA and YSYEKL. Trimming removed 6 bases from V and 0 bases from J, with 6 bases in between. The CDR3 nucleotides read TGCGCCAGCAGTAAGAGCTCCTACAATGAGCAGTTCTTC. Protein: CASSKSSYNEQFF.

The genes are TRBV30 and TRBJ2-1, with D possibly TRBD2 on 6 matching bases. V lost 4 bases, J lost 8 bases, and 18 bases lay in between. The CDR3 consists of 14 residues. Germline V gene sequence: CDR1 GTSNPN, CDR2 SVGIG (reference sequence). CDR3 in amino acids: CAWIRDSGVDEQFF. The CDR3 DNA sequence: TGTGCCTGGATTCGGGATAGCGGTGTCGATGAGCAGTTCTTC. The variable domain in full, with the rest retrieved from reference TRBV30 and TRBJ2-1, is SQTIHQWPATLVQPVGSPLSLECTVEGTSNPNLYWYRQAAGRGLQLLFYSVGIGQISSEVPQNLSASRPQDRQFILSSKKLLLSDSGFYLCAWIRDSGVDEQFFGPGTRLTVL.

The chain couples TRBV28 to TRBJ1-2; D is possibly TRBD1 (5 bases). The V gene's germline CDR1 is MDHEN and CDR2 SYDVKM. The germline V and J ends were trimmed by 6 bases and 4 bases, with 12 bases remaining between them. The CDR3 runs 13 residues. CDR3: CASRVGVGYGYTF. DNA of the CDR3: TGTGCCAGCAGGGTAGGGGTTGGCTATGGCTACACCTTC.

The chain couples TRBV6-1 to TRBJ2-7; D call uncertain. CDR1 is MNHNS and CDR2 is SASEGT in the germline V gene. The V gene lost 0 bases and the J gene lost 4 bases, with 13 bases spanning the gap. The length of the CDR3 is 15 residues. The CDR3 reads CASSEALPPAYEQYF. In DNA form, the CDR3 reads TGTGCCAGCAGTGAAGCCCTACCTCCCGCTTACGAGCAGTACTTC.